The clone carrying this TCR beta chain came up a few times. Germline V gene data show CDR1 as SGDLS and CDR2 as YYNGEE. V was shortened by 1 base and J by 9 bases, with 14 bases between the two germline ends. This CDR3 is 14 amino acids long. TCRdb re-analysed the RT-PCR reads in MiXCR, keeping a single row per CDR3 protein. Here the sample spans approximately 720,000 distinct CDR3 sequences, 13% to 15% being singletons. The source of this sequence is a female donor in good health, serving as a healthy control. The genes are TRBV9 and TRBJ2-1, with a possible D match to TRBD2 (6 bases). Sequenced sample: memory CD4+ T cells from blood. The CDR3 DNA reads TGTGCCAGCAGCGTATCGGGAGATCGGGCTGAGCAGTTCTTC. Encoded protein: CASSVSGDRAEQFF.